This T cell receptor (beta chain) is from a study of naive and memory T cell subsets. The length of the CDR3 is 14 residues. Looked up from germline, CDR1 is SQVTM and CDR2 is ANQGSEA. V shed 2 bases and J shed 7 bases, with 15 bases lying between them. This clonotype was observed at least ten times. Its matching antigen is unknown. Overall study findings and caveats: The power law exponent of TCR abundance differed between naive and memory cells.

From the second PCR step, alpha and beta chains were amplified apart. Overnight CMV lysate stimulation of fresh PBMCs defined donor CMV status by CD4+ IFNgamma. An equimolar mix of two oligonucleotides served as the beta constant-region primer for TRBC1 and TRBC2. Four rounds of PCR amplified the ligated cDNA using nested alpha and beta constant-region primers plus SP2. Each CDR3 protein gets one entry after TCRdb re-called the UMI-ligation and nested PCR reads with MiXCR. The data show 80,000 or so distinct CDR3 sequences, about 8.2% seen once. This TCR came from a human donor in good health. V is TRBV29-1 and J is TRBJ1-3; D not certain. The sample taken for sequencing was naive CD8+ T cells from blood. The CDR3 reads CSVETEYFGNTIYF. The DNA of the CDR3 is TGCAGCGTTGAAACGGAGTATTTTGGCAACACCATATATTTT.